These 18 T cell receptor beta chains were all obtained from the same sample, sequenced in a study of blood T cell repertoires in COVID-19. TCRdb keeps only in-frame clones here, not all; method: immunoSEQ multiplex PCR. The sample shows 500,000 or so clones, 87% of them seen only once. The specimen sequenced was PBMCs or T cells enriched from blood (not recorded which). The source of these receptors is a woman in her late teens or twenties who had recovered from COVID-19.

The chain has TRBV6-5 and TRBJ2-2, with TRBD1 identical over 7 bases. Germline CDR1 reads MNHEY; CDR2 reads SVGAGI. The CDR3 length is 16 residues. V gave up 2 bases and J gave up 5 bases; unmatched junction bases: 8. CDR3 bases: TGTGCCAGCAGTTACGCCCCGGGACAGCTAACCGGGGAGCTGTTTTTT. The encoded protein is CASSYAPGQLTGELFF.

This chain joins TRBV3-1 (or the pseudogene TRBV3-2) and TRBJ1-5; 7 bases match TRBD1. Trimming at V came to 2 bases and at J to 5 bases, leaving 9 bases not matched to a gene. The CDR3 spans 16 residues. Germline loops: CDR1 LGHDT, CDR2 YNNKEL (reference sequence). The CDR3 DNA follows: TGTGCCAGCAGCCAAAACACCGGGACAGAAGATCAGCCCCAGCATTTT. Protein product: CASSQNTGTEDQPQHF.

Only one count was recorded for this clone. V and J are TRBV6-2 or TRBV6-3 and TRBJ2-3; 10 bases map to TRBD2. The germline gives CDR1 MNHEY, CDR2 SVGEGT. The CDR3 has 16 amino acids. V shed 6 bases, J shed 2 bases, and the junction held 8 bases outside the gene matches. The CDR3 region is CASSRSGGALTDTQYF. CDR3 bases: TGTGCCAGCAGCCGAAGCGGGGGGGCCCTCACAGATACGCAGTATTTT.

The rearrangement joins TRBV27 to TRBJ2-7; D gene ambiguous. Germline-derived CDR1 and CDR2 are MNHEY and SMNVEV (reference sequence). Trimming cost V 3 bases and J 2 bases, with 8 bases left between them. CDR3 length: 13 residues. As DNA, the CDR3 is TGTGCCAGCAGTTTCGTGGGCCCCTACGAGCAGTACTTC. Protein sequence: CASSFVGPYEQYF.

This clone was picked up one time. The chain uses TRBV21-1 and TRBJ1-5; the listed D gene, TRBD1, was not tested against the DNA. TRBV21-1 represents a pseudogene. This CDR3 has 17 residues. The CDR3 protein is CASSKARGTRSNQPQHF. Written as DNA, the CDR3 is TGTGCCAGCAGCAAAGCAAGGGGGACGAGGAGCAATCAGCCCCAGCATTTT.

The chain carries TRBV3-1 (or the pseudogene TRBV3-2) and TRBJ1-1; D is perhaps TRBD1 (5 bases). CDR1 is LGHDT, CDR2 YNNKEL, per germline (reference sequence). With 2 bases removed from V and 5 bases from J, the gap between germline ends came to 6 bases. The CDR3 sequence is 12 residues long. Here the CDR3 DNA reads TGTGCCAGCAGCCAACAGGGAACTGAAGCTTTCTTT. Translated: CASSQQGTEAFF.

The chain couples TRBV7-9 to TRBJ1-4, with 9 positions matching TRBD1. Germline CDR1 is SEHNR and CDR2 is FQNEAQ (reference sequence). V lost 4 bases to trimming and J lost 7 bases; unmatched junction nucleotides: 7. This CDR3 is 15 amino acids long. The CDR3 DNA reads TGTGCCAGCAGCTCGGACAGGGGCGAGGGTGAAAAACTGTTTTTT. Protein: CASSSDRGEGEKLFF.

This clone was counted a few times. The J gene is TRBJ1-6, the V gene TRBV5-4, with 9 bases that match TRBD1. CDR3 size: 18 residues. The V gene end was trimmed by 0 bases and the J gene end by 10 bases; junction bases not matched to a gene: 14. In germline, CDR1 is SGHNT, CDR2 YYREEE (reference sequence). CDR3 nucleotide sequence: TGTGCCAGCAGCTTGGGTCCCGGGACAGGGTCCGAGGGCTCACCCCTCCACTTT. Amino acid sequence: CASSLGPGTGSEGSPLHF. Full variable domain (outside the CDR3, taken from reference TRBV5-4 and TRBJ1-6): ETGVTQSPTHLIKTRGQQVTLRCSSQSGHNTVSWYQQALGQGPQFIFQYYREEENGRGNFPPRFSGLQFPNYSSELNVNALELDDSALYLCASSLGPGTGSEGSPLHFGNGTRLTVT.

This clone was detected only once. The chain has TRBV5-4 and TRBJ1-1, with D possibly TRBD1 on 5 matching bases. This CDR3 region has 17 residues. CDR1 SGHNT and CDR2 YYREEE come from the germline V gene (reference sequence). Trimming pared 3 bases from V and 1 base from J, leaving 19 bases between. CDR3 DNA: TGTGCCAGCAGCTGGGGGGTTATAGACCGCCCGAACACTGAAGCTTTCTTT. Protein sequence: CASSWGVIDRPNTEAFF.

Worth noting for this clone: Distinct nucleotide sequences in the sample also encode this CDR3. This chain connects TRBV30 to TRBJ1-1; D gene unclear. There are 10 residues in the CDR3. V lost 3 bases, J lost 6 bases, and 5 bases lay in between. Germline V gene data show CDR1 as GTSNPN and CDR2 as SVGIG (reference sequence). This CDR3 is CAWSRAEAFF. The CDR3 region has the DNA TGTGCCTGGAGCCGTGCTGAAGCTTTCTTT.

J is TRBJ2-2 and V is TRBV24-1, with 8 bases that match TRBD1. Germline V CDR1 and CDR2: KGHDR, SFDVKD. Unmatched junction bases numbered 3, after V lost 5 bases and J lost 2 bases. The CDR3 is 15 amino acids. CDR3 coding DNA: TGTGCCACCAGTGGCACAGGGGGAAACACCGGGGAGCTGTTTTTT. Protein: CATSGTGGNTGELFF.

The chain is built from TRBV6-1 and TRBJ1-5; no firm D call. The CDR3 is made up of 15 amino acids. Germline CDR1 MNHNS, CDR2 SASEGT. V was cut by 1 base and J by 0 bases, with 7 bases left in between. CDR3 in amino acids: CASSEDSYSNQPQHF. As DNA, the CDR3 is TGTGCCAGCAGTGAAGACAGTTATAGCAATCAGCCCCAGCATTTT.

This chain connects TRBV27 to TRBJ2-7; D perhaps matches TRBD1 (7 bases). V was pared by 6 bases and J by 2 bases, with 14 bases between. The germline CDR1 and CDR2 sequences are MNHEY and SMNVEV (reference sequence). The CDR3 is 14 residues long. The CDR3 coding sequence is TGTGCCAGCAGCTATCGCGGGACAGCCTACGAGCAGTACTTC. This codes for CASSYRGTAYEQYF.

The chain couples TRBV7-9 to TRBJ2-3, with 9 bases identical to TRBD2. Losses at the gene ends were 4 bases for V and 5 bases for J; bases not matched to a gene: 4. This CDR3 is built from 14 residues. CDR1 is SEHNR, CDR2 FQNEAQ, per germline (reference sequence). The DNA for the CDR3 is TGTGCCAGCAGCTCCTTGACTAGCGGAGATACGCAGTATTTT. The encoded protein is CASSSLTSGDTQYF.

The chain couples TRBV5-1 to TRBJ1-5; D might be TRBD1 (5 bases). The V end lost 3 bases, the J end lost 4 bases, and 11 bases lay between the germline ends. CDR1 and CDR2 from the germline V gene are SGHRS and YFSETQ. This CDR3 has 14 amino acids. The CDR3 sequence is CASSWGGFNQPQHF. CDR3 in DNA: TGCGCCAGCAGCTGGGGGGGGTTTAATCAGCCCCAGCATTTT.

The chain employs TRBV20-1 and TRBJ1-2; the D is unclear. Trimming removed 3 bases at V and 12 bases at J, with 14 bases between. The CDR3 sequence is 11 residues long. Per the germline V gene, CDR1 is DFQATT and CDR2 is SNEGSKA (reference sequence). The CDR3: CSARLRGSHTF. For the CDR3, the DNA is TGCAGTGCTAGGCTTCGGGGAAGTCACACCTTC.

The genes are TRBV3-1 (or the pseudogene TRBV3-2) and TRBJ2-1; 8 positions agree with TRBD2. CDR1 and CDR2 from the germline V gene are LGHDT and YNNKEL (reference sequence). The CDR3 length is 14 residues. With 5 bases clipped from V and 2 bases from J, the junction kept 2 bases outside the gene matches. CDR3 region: CASSERGTYNEQFF. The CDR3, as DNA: TGTGCCAGCAGCGAGCGGGGGACCTACAATGAGCAGTTCTTC.

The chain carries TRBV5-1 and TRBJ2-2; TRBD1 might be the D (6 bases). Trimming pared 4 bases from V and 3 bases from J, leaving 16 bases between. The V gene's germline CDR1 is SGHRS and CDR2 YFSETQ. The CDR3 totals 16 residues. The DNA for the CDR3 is TGCGCCAGCAGCAAGGATGACAGGAGGTACACCGGGGAGCTGTTTTTT. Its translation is CASSKDDRRYTGELFF.